The TCR beta chain described here comes from a study of cytomegalovirus exposure and HLA in healthy donors. CDR3 length equals 13 residues. V dropped 3 bases and J dropped 4 bases, with 8 bases sitting between them. Germline CDR1 and CDR2: SGHDN and FVKESK. The primer mix had 60 Vbeta and 13 Jbeta primers. Sequenced by immunoSEQ multiplex PCR; TCRdb stores in-frame clones only, minus some. In the table there are 100,000 or so clones, roughly 76% of which are singletons. Whole-study results and caveats: Rates of TCR association differed by HLA locus in a later analysis, with DRB1 highest and HLA-C lowest.

Comment on this clone: The antigen is not known.

Sample: PBMCs. This TCR derives from a man in his thirties or forties in good health and CMV-seropositive. The chain couples TRBV14 to TRBJ2-3, with D possibly TRBD1 on 6 matching bases. CDR3 sequence reads: CASSHPGADTQYF. The CDR3 DNA sequence: TGTGCCAGCAGCCACCCAGGGGCAGATACGCAGTATTTT. Filled out from reference TRBV14 and TRBJ2-3, the complete variable domain reads EAGVTQFPSHSVIEKGQTVTLRCDPISGHDNLYWYRRVMGKEIKFLLHFVKESKQDESGMPNNRFLAERTGGTYSTLKVQPAELEDSGVYFCASSHPGADTQYFGPGTRLTVL.